This TCR beta chain was found in a study of PD-L1 blockade in urothelial cancer. Study-wide context: Patients' histories included 0 to 3 prior chemotherapy regimens.

Assay used: immunoSEQ multiplex PCR; TCRdb lists only in-frame clones, some missing. The sample records around 50,000 clones, approximately 85% being singletons. CDR1 is MNHNS, CDR2 SASEGT, per germline. The CDR3 covers 15 residues. V dropped 6 bases and J dropped 4; count of bases not matched to a gene: 11. Time point denoted: peripheral blood 6 weeks after treatment start. Patients each gave 1 to 8 samples, pretreatment and on-treatment. This sequence was found in a man aged 50 or older with urothelial cancer. Sequencing was performed on PBMCs, taken around atezolizumab (anti-PD-L1) treatment. The chain couples TRBV6-1 to TRBJ1-2, with 7 bases identical to TRBD1. The DNA for the CDR3 is TGTGCCAGCAGCGACCTTCTGACAGGGATCTATGGCTACACCTTC. Protein sequence: CASSDLLTGIYGYTF.